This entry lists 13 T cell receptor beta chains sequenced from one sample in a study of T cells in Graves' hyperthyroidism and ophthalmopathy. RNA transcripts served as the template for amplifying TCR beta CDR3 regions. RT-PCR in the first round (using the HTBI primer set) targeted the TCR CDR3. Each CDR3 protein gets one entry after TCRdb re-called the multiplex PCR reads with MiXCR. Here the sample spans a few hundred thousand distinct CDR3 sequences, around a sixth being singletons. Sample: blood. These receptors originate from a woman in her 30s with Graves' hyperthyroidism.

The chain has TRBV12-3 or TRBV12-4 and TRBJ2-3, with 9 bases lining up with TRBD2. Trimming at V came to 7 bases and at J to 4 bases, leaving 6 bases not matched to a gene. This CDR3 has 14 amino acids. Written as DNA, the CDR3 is TGTGCCAGCACCCGAGTAGCGGGAGCAGATACGCAGTATTTT. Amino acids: CASTRVAGADTQYF.

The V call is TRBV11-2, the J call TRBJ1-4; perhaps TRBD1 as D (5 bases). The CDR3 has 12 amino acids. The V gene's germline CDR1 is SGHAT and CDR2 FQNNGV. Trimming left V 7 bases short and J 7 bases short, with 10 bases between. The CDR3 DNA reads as TGTGCCAGCACTCAGGGAATTGAAAAACTGTTTTTT. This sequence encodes CASTQGIEKLFF.

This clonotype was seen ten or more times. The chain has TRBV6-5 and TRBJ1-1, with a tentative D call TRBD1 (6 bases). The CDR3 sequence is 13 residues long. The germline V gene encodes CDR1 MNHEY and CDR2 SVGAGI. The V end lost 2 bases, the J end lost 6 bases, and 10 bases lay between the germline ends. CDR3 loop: CASSYRTAAEAFF. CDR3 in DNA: TGTGCCAGCAGTTACAGGACAGCGGCTGAAGCTTTCTTT.

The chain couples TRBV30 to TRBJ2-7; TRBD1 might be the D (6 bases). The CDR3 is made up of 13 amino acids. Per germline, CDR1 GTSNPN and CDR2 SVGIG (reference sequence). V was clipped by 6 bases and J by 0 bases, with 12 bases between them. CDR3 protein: CACTGLPSYEQYF. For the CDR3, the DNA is TGTGCCTGTACAGGGCTTCCCTCCTACGAGCAGTACTTC.

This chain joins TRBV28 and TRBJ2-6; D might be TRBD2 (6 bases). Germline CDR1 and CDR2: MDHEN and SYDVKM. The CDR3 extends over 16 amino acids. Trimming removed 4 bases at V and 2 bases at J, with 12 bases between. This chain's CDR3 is CASSSTRGTGANVLTF. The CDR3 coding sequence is TGTGCCAGCAGTTCGACCCGGGGGACTGGGGCCAACGTCCTGACTTTC.

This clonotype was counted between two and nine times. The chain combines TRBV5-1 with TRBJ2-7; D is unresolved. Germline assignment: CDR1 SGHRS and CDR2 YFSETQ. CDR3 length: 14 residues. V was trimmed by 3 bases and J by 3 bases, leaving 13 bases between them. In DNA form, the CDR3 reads TGCGCCAGCAGCTCGGCCGGGCTTGACTACGAGCAGTACTTC. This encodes CASSSAGLDYEQYF.

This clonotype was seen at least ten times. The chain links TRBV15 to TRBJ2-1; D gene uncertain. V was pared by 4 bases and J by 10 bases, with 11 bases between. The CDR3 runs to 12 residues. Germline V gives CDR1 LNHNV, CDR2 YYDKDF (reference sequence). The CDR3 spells CATSTLLGEQFF. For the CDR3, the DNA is TGTGCCACCAGCACCCTCCTCGGCGAGCAGTTCTTC.

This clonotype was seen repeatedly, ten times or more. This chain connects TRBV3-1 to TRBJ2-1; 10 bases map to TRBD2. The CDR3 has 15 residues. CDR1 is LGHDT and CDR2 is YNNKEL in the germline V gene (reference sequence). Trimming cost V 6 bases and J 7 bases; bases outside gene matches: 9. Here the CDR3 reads CASRPKREGLNEQFF. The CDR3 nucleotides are TGTGCCAGCAGACCGAAGCGGGAGGGCCTGAATGAGCAGTTCTTC.

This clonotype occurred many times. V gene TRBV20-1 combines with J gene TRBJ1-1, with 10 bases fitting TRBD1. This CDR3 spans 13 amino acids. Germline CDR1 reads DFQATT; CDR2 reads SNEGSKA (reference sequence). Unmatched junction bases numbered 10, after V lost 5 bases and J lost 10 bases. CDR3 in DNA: TGCAGTGCTGTCCCGGGACAGGGGAGGGGAGCTTTCTTT. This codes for CSAVPGQGRGAFF.

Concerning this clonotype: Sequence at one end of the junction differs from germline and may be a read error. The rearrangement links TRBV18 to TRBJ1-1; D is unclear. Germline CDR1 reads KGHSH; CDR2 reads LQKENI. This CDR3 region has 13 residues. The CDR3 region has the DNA TGTGCCAGCTCACCATCGGTGAACACTGGAGCTTTCTTT. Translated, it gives CASSPSVNTGAFF.

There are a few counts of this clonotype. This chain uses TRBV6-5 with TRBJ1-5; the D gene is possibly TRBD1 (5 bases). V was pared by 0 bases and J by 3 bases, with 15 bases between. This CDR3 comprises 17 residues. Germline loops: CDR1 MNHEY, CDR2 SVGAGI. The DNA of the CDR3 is TGTGCCAGCAGTTACTCGATGGGCAGGGTCCCCAATCAGCCCCAGCATTTT. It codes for CASSYSMGRVPNQPQHF.

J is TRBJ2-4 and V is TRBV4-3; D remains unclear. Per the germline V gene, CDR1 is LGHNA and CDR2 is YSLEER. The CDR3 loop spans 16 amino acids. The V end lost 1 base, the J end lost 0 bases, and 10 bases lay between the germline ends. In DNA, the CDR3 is TGCGCCAGCAGCCAAGTTGCGGTGGGAGCCAAAAACATTCAGTACTTC. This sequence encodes CASSQVAVGAKNIQYF.

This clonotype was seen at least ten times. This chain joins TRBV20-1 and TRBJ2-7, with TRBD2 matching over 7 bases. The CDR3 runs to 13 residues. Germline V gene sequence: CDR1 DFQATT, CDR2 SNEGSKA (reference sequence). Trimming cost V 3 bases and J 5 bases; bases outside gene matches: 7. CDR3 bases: TGCAGTGCTAGGCGAGCGGGACCCAACGAGCAGTACTTC. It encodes CSARRAGPNEQYF.